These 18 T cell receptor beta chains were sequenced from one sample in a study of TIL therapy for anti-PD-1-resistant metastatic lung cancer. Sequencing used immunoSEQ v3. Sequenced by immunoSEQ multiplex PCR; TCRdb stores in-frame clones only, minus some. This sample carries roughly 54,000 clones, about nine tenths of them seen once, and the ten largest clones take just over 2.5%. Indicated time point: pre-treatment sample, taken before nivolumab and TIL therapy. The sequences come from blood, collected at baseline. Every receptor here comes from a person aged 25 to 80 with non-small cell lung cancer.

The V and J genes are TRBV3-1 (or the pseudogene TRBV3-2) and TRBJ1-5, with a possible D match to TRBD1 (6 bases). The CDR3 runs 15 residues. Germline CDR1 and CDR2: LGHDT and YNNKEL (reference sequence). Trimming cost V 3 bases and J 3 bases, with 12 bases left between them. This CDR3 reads CASSQSTGPNQPQHF. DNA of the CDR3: TGTGCCAGCAGCCAGTCTACAGGGCCCAATCAGCCCCAGCATTTT.

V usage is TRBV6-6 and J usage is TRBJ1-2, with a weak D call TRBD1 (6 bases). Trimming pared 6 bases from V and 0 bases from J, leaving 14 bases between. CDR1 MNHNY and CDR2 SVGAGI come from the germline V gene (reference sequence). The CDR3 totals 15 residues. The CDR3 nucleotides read TGTGCCAGCAGCCCTAGGGGGAAGACTAACTATGGCTACACCTTC. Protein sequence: CASSPRGKTNYGYTF.

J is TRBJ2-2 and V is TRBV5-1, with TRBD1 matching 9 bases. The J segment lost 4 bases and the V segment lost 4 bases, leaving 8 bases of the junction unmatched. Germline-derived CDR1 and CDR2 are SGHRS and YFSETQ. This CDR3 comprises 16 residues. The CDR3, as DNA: TGCGCCAGCAGCCCGGACAGGGGTGATGTCACCGGGGAGCTGTTTTTT. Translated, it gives CASSPDRGDVTGELFF.

The CDR3 region is CASSLSRQGSRLMYEQYF. CDR3 bases: TGTGCCAGCAGCTTATCCCGGCAGGGTAGTCGCCTAATGTACGAGCAGTACTTC. The chain carries TRBV11-2 and TRBJ2-7; perhaps TRBD1 as D (5 bases). The CDR3 spans 18 residues. V dropped 2 bases and J dropped 4 bases, with 24 bases sitting between them. Germline V lookup: CDR1 SGHAT, CDR2 FQNNGV. Filled out from reference TRBV11-2 and TRBJ2-7, the complete variable domain reads EAGVAQSPRYKIIEKRQSVAFWCNPISGHATLYWYQQILGQGPKLLIQFQNNGVVDDSQLPKDRFSAERLKGVDSTLKIQPAKLEDSAVYLCASSLSRQGSRLMYEQYFGPGTRLTVT.

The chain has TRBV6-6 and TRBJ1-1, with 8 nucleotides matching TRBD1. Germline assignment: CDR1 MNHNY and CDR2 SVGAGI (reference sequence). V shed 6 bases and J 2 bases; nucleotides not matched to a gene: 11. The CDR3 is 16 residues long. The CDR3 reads CASSRSKQGANTEAFF. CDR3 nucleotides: TGTGCCAGCAGCCGATCAAAGCAGGGGGCCAACACTGAAGCTTTCTTT.

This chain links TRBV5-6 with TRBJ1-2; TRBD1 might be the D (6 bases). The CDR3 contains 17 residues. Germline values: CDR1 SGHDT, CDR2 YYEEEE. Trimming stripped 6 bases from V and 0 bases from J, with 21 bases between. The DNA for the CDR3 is TGTGCCAGCACCTTAATACAGGGACGGACTTCTAACTATGGCTACACCTTC. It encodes CASTLIQGRTSNYGYTF.

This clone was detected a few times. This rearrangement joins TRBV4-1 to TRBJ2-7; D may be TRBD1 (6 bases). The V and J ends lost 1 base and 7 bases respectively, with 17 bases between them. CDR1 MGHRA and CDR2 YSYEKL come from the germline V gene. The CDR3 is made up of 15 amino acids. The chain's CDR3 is CASSQAGDPRGEQYF. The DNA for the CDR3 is TGCGCCAGCAGCCAAGCCGGGGACCCCAGGGGAGAGCAGTACTTC.

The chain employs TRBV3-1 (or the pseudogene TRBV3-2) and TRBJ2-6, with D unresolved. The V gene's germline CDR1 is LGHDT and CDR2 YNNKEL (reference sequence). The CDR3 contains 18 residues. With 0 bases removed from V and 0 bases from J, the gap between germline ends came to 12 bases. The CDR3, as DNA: TGTGCCAGCAGCCAAGATCAGTACGTCAGCTCTGGGGCCAACGTCCTGACTTTC. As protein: CASSQDQYVSSGANVLTF.

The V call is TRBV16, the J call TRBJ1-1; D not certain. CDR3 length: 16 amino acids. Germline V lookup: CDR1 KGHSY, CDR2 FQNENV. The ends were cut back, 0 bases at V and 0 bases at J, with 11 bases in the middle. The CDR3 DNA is TGTGCCAGCAGCCAATCCGGGAGGAACCTGAACACTGAAGCTTTCTTT. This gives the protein CASSQSGRNLNTEAFF.

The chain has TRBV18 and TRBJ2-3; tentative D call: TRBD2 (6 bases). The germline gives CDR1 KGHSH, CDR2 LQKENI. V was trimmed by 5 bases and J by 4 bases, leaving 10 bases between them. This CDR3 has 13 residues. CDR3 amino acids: CASSSGLSDTQYF. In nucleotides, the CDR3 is TGTGCCAGCTCATCGGGACTGTCAGATACGCAGTATTTT. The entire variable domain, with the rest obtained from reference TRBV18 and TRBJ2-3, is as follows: NAGVMQNPRHLVRRRGQEARLRCSPMKGHSHVYWYRQLPEEGLKFMVYLQKENIIDESGMPKERFSAEFPKEGPSILRIQQVVRGDSAAYFCASSSGLSDTQYFGPGTRLTVL.

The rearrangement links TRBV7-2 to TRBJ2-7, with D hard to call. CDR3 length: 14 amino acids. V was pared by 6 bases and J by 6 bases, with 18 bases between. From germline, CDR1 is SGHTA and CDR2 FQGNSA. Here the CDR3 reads CASSSMAARAEQYF. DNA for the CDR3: TGTGCCAGCAGTTCAATGGCAGCCCGCGCCGAGCAGTACTTC.

The CDR3 DNA sequence: TGTGCCAGCGAAGGGGTGATGAACACTGAAGCTTTCTTT. As protein: CASEGVMNTEAFF. J is TRBJ1-1 and V is TRBV6-5; TRBD1 is a possible D gene (5 bases). Germline-derived CDR1 and CDR2 are MNHEY and SVGAGI. The CDR3 loop spans 13 amino acids. Trimming removed 8 bases at V and 0 bases at J, with 10 bases between.

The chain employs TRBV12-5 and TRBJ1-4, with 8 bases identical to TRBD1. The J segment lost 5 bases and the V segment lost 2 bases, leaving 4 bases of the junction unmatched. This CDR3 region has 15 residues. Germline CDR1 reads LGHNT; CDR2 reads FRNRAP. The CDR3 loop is CASGLKAGGNEKLFF. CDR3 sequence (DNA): TGTGCTAGTGGTTTGAAGGCAGGGGGCAATGAAAAACTGTTTTTT.

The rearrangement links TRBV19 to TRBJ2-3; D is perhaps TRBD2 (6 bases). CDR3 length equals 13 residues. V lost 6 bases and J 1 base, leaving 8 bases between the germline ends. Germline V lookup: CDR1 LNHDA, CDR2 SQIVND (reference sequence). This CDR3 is CASSERGTDTQYF. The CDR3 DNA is TGTGCCAGTAGCGAGCGGGGCACAGATACGCAGTATTTT.

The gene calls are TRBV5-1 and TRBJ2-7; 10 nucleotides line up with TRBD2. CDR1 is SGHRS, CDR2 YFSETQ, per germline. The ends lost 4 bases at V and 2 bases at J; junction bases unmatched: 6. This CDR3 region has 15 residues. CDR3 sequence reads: CASSDRGTSAYEQYF. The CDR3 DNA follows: TGCGCCAGCAGCGATCGCGGGACTAGCGCCTACGAGCAGTACTTC.

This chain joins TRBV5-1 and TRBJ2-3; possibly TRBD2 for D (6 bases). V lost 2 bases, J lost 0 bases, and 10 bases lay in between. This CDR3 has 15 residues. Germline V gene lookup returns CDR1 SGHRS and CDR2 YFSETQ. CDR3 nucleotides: TGCGCCAGCAGCTTCATCGGGACTAGCACAGATACGCAGTATTTT. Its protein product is CASSFIGTSTDTQYF.

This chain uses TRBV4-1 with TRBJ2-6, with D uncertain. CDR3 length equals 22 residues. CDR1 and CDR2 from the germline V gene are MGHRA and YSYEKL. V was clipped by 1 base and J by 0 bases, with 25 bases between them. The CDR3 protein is CASSQGVLRASQQFSGANVLTF. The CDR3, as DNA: TGCGCCAGCAGCCAAGGGGTCCTAAGGGCGTCCCAACAATTCTCTGGGGCCAACGTCCTGACTTTC.

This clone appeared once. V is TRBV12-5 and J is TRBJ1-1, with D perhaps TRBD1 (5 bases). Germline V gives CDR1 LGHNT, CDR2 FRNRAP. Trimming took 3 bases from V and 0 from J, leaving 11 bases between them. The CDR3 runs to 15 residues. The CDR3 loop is CASGFGPGVNTEAFF. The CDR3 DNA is TGTGCTAGTGGTTTCGGCCCGGGGGTGAACACTGAAGCTTTCTTT.